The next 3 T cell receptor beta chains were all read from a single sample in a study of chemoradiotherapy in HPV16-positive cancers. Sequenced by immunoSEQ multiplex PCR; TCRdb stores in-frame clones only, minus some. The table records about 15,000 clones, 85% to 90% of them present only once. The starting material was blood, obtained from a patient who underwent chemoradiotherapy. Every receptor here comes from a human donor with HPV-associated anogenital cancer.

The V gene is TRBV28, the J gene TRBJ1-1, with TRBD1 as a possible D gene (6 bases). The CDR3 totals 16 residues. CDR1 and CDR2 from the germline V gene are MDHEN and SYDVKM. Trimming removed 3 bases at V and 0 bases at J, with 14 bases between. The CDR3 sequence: CASSFPNRVLNTEAFF. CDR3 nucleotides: TGTGCCAGCAGTTTCCCGAACAGGGTTTTGAACACTGAAGCTTTCTTT.

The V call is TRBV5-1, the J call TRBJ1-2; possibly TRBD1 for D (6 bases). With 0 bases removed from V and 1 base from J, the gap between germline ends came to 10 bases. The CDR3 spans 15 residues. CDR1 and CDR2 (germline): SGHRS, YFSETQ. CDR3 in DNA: TGCGCCAGCAGCTTGGCCGCAGGGGTTAACTATGGCTACACCTTC. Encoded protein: CASSLAAGVNYGYTF.

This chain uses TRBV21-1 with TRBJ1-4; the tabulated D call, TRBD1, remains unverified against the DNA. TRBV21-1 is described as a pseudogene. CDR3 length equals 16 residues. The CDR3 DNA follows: TGTGCCAGCAGCAAAGAAAGGGGCAGAAGACGGGAAAAACTGTTTTTT. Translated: CASSKERGRRREKLFF.